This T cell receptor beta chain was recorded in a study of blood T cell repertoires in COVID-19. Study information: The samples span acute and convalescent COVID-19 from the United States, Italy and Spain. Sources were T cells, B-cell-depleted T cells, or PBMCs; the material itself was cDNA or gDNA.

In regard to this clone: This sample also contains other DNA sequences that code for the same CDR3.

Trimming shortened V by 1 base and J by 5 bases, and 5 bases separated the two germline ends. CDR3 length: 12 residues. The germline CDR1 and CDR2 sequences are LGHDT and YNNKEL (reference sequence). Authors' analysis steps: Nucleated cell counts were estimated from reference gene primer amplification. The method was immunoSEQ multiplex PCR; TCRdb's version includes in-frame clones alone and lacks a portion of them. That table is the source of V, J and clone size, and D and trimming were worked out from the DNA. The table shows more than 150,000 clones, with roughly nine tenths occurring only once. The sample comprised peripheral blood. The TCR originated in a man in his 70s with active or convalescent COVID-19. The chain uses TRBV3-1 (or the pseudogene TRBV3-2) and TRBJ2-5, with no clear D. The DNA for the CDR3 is TGTGCCAGCAGCCAAGTAAGCGAGACCCAGTACTTC. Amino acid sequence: CASSQVSETQYF.